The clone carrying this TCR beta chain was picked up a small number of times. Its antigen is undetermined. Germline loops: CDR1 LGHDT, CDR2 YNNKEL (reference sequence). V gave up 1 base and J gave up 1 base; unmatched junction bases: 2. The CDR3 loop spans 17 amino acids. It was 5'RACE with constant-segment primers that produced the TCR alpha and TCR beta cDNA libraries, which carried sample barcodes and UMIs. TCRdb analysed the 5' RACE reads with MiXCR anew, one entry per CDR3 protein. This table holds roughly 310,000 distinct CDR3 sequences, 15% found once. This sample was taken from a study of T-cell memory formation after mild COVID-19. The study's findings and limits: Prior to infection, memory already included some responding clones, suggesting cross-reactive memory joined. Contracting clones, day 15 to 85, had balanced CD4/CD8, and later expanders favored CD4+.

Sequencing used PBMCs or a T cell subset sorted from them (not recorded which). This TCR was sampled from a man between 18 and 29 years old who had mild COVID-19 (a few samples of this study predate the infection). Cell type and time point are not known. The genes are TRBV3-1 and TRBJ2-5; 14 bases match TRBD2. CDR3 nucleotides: TGTGCCAGCAGCCAAGTTGGGACTAGCGGGGGCCAAGAGACCCAGTACTTC. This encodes CASSQVGTSGGQETQYF.